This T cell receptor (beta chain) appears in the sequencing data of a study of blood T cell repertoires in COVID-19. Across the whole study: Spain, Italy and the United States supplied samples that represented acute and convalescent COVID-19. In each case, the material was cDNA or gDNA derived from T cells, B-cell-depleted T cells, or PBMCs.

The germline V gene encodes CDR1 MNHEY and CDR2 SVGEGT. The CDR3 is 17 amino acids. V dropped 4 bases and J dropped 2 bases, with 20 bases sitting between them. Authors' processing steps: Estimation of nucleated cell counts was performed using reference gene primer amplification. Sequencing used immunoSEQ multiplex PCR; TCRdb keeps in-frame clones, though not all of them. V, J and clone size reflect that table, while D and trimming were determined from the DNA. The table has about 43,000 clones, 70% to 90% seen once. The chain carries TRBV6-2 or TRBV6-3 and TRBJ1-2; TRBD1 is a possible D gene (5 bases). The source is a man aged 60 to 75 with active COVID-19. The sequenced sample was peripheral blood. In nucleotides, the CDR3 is TGTGCCAGCAGTTCCCGAGGAGGGGCCCAGTTAAACTATGGCTACACCTTC. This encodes CASSSRGGAQLNYGYTF.